The rows below give T cell receptor beta chains drawn from one sample of a study of blood T cell repertoires in COVID-19. Measured with immunoSEQ multiplex PCR; TCRdb has only the in-frame clones, and not every one. Among about 12,000 clones listed, around 85% were seen once. Specimen: peripheral blood. These receptor sequences come from a human donor in a cohort sampled during active COVID-19. The CDR3 runs from the conserved cysteine through the conserved F or W. D genes are given only for firm matches. The size entry is marked missing in some rows and otherwise reads once, few, many or a size class.

>NA|TRBV5-1|TRBJ1-2|NA
TGCGCCAGCAGCCTCACAGGGTACGGTGGCTACACCTTC
CASSLTGYGGYTF
>TRBD2|TRBV28|TRBJ2-1|NA
TGTGCCAGCTGGGGAGCGGGATACAATGAGCAGTTCTTC
CASWGAGYNEQFF
>TRBD2|TRBV6-5|TRBJ2-7|NA
TGTGCCAGCAGTTACCTAGGACTAGCGGGGTACGAGCAGTACTTC
CASSYLGLAGYEQYF
>NA|TRBV11-2|TRBJ2-1|NA
TGTGCCAGCAGCTTAGATCGGTCCAATGAGCAGTTCTTC
CASSLDRSNEQFF
>NA|TRBV30|TRBJ2-1|NA
TGTGCCTGGAGTCCCACGTGGGGGGTCTCCTACAATGAGCAGTTCTTC
CAWSPTWGVSYNEQFF
>TRBD1|TRBV9|TRBJ2-2|NA
TGTGCCAGCAGCCCAAACCCGGGACAGGGGAACACCGGGGAGCTGTTTTTT
CASSPNPGQGNTGELFF
>TRBD2|TRBV5-1|TRBJ2-2|NA
TGCGCCAGCAGCCCTGGGACTAGCGGGGGGTCCAGGGAGCTGTTTTTT
CASSPGTSGGSRELFF
>TRBD2|TRBV27|TRBJ2-1|NA
TGTGCCAGCAGTCCCAGCGGAGCGGGATTCTCCTACAATGAGCAGTTCTTC
CASSPSGAGFSYNEQFF
>TRBD2|TRBV19|TRBJ2-5|few
TGTGCCAGTAGTACATGGCCAGCGGGAGGCCAAGAGACCCAGTACTTC
CASSTWPAGGQETQYF
>TRBD1|TRBV10-3|TRBJ1-2|once
TGTGCCATCAATCCCGGACAGGGGGCAGCTGGCTACACCTTC
CAINPGQGAAGYTF
>TRBD2|TRBV7-2|TRBJ2-3|once
TGTGCCAGCAGCTTAGCTCCCCCACTAGCGGGGGCCGATACGCAGTATTTT
CASSLAPPLAGADTQYF
>TRBD2|TRBV19|TRBJ2-1|NA
TGTGCCAGTAGTGACCCCGGGACTAGGGGGTACAATGAGCAGTTCTTC
CASSDPGTRGYNEQFF
>TRBD2|TRBV7-2|TRBJ2-3|NA
TGTGCCAGCAGCTTAGCGGCGGGGGGTGGGTCAGATACGCAGTATTTT
CASSLAAGGGSDTQYF
>NA|TRBV5-5|TRBJ2-2|NA
TGTGCCAGCAGCTTGGATGGCAGGGGCACCGGGGAGCTGTTTTTT
CASSLDGRGTGELFF